Below are 31 T cell receptor beta chains sequenced from a single sample in a study of blood T cell repertoires in COVID-19. Profiled with immunoSEQ multiplex PCR; TCRdb holds only in-frame clones, not every one. The sample has roughly 200,000 clones; 88% are singletons. Source material: PBMCs or T cells enriched from blood (not recorded which). The receptors come from a woman in her thirties who had recovered from COVID-19.

The CDR3 sequence is CASSSDGNQPQHF. The DNA of the CDR3 is TGTGCCAGCTCATCAGACGGGAATCAGCCCCAGCATTTT. The V and J genes are TRBV18 and TRBJ1-5; D remains unclear. Trimming left V 5 bases short and J 4 bases short, with 9 bases between. Germline V lookup: CDR1 KGHSH, CDR2 LQKENI. The CDR3 consists of 13 residues.

The V call is TRBV10-3, the J call TRBJ2-3, with D possibly matching TRBD2 (6 bases). Deletions cut 7 bases from V and 4 bases from J, with 12 bases between. The germline CDR1 and CDR2 sequences are ENHRY and SYGVKD. This CDR3 region has 13 residues. In DNA, the CDR3 is TGTGCCATCACCGAGACTAGTCCAGATACGCAGTATTTT. It codes for CAITETSPDTQYF.

The chain links TRBV6-5 to TRBJ2-7; TRBD1 might be the D (6 bases). The CDR3 contains 13 residues. V gave up 5 bases and J gave up 7 bases, with 15 bases separating them. Germline V lookup: CDR1 MNHEY, CDR2 SVGAGI. In DNA form, the CDR3 reads TGTGCCAGCAGTCCCCATAACAGGGTTGAGCAGTACTTC. This sequence encodes CASSPHNRVEQYF.

The V call is TRBV7-2, the J call TRBJ2-3, with D tentatively TRBD2 (6 bases). The V end was cut by 5 bases, the J end by 3 bases, with 15 bases between. The CDR3 sequence is 15 residues long. From germline, CDR1 is SGHTA and CDR2 FQGNSA. For the CDR3, the DNA is TGTGCCAGCAGCGGGGACTCGGGGCGGACAGATACGCAGTATTTT. Translation: CASSGDSGRTDTQYF.

The chain joins TRBV19 to TRBJ1-5; tentative D call: TRBD1 (6 bases). Trimming shortened V by 3 bases and J by 4 bases, and 10 bases separated the two germline ends. The CDR3 covers 14 residues. The germline V gene has CDR1 LNHDA and CDR2 SQIVND (reference sequence). CDR3 region: CASSIGQGNQPQHF. CDR3 sequence (DNA): TGTGCCAGTAGTATTGGGCAGGGGAATCAGCCCCAGCATTTT.

The chain is built from TRBV9 and TRBJ2-1; tentatively, D is TRBD1 (6 bases). Germline CDR1 is SGDLS and CDR2 is YYNGEE. The CDR3 is 14 amino acids. Trimming stripped 4 bases from V and 4 bases from J, with 12 bases between. The CDR3 protein is CASSPRTVYNEQFF. The CDR3 DNA is TGTGCCAGCAGCCCCAGGACAGTGTACAATGAGCAGTTCTTC.

The chain has TRBV5-4 and TRBJ2-3, with D hard to call. V lost 0 bases to trimming and J lost 5 bases, with 7 bases between them. CDR1 is SGHNT and CDR2 is YYREEE in the germline V gene (reference sequence). The CDR3 has 13 residues. The CDR3 DNA reads as TGTGCCAGCAGCTTGGCGGGTGGAGATACGCAGTATTTT. This translates into CASSLAGGDTQYF.

V gene TRBV11-3 combines with J gene TRBJ2-3, with TRBD1 as a possible D gene (6 bases). Germline V gene lookup returns CDR1 SGHNT and CDR2 YENEEA. The CDR3 is 15 amino acids. V was shortened by 1 base and J by 4 bases, with 12 bases between the two germline ends. The CDR3 here is CASSLGGLESDTQYF. The CDR3 region has the DNA TGTGCCAGCAGCTTAGGGGGGCTCGAATCAGATACGCAGTATTTT.

This rearrangement joins TRBV2 to TRBJ2-5; no clear D. V lost 4 bases and J lost 5, with 8 bases in between. This CDR3 is 12 amino acids long. Germline V CDR1 and CDR2: SNHLY, FYNNEI. The CDR3 here is CASSVVGETQYF. The CDR3 DNA reads as TGTGCCAGCAGTGTCGTGGGCGAGACCCAGTACTTC.

The chain joins TRBV29-1 to TRBJ1-2, with TRBD1 identical over 9 bases. From germline, CDR1 is SQVTM and CDR2 ANQGSEA. The CDR3 spans 14 residues. V lost 6 bases, J lost 5 bases, and 10 bases stayed unmatched. CDR3 residues: CSVPGQGRRYGYTF. DNA for the CDR3: TGCAGCGTCCCCGGACAGGGGAGGAGGTATGGCTACACCTTC.

This rearrangement joins TRBV5-1 to TRBJ2-5; 7 bases line up with TRBD1. The ends lost 4 bases at V and 5 bases at J; junction bases unmatched: 8. This CDR3 region has 14 residues. Germline lookup yields CDR1 SGHRS and CDR2 YFSETQ. The chain's CDR3 is CASSKRQGEETQYF. The CDR3 coding sequence is TGCGCCAGCAGCAAGCGACAGGGTGAGGAGACCCAGTACTTC.

DNA for the CDR3: TGTGCCACCAGCAGAGACTTAGAAGGGACAGCCTTATCTAACTATGGCTACACCTTC. Its protein product is CATSRDLEGTALSNYGYTF. The chain couples TRBV15 to TRBJ1-2; 7 nucleotides agree with TRBD1. CDR1 LNHNV and CDR2 YYDKDF come from the germline V gene (reference sequence). With 0 bases clipped from V and 0 bases from J, the junction kept 13 bases outside the gene matches. The CDR3 contains 19 residues.

The chain carries TRBV6-5 and TRBJ1-2, with 10 bases aligning to TRBD1. This CDR3 is 14 amino acids long. V dropped 5 bases and J dropped 4; count of bases not matched to a gene: 4. The germline CDR1 and CDR2 sequences are MNHEY and SVGAGI. Written as DNA, the CDR3 is TGTGCCAGCAGTACGACAGGGGGCGGCTATGGCTACACCTTC. Translating it yields CASSTTGGGYGYTF.

The gene calls are TRBV13 and TRBJ1-1; D unresolved. The CDR3 loop spans 11 amino acids. V lost 2 bases and J 6 bases, leaving 4 bases between the germline ends. Germline V CDR1 and CDR2: PRHDT, FYEKMQ (reference sequence). Here the CDR3 reads CASSLTAEAFF. DNA of the CDR3: TGTGCCAGCAGCTTAACGGCTGAAGCTTTCTTT.

The chain joins TRBV11-2 to TRBJ2-2; the D gene is possibly TRBD1 (7 bases). The CDR3 contains 15 residues. Germline lookup yields CDR1 SGHAT and CDR2 FQNNGV. V dropped 3 bases and J dropped 3 bases, with 11 bases sitting between them. The CDR3 DNA sequence: TGTGCCAGCAGCTTCAGCAGGGGGGACACCGGGGAGCTGTTTTTT. Its translation is CASSFSRGDTGELFF.

The chain recombines TRBV5-4 with TRBJ2-1; TRBD2 aligns across 10 bases. With 4 bases clipped from V and 7 bases from J, the junction kept 5 bases outside the gene matches. From germline, CDR1 is SGHNT and CDR2 YYREEE (reference sequence). This CDR3 comprises 14 residues. CDR3 region: CASSATSGDNEQFF. CDR3 DNA: TGTGCCAGCAGCGCCACTAGCGGGGATAATGAGCAGTTCTTC.

The chain has TRBV12-3 or TRBV12-4 and TRBJ2-7; D may be TRBD1 (6 bases). The germline V and J ends were trimmed by 6 bases and 2 bases, with 11 bases remaining between them. CDR3 length: 13 amino acids. DNA of the CDR3: TGTGCCAGCAGAGACCAGGGGACCTACGAGCAGTACTTC. Translation: CASRDQGTYEQYF.

J is TRBJ2-2 and V is TRBV7-2, with 9 bases lining up with TRBD2. The CDR3 runs 16 residues. With V trimmed by 1 base and J by 4 bases, 4 bases remained unmatched. Germline CDR1 and CDR2: SGHTA and FQGNSA. This CDR3 is CASSLVASGVTGELFF. As DNA, the CDR3 is TGTGCCAGCAGCTTAGTGGCTAGCGGGGTCACCGGGGAGCTGTTTTTT.

The V call is TRBV5-6, the J call TRBJ2-3; D remains ambiguous. The V end lost 0 bases, the J end lost 10 bases, and 6 bases lay between the germline ends. CDR3 length: 11 amino acids. The germline V gene encodes CDR1 SGHDT and CDR2 YYEEEE. The CDR3 DNA sequence: TGTGCCAGCAGCTTGGCAACAGCGCAGTATTTT. It is translated as CASSLATAQYF.

The J gene is TRBJ2-7, the V gene TRBV5-1, with TRBD1 matching 10 bases. Germline V gives CDR1 SGHRS, CDR2 YFSETQ. The trim removed 4 bases at V and 3 bases at J, leaving 13 bases unmatched. CDR3 length: 17 amino acids. The CDR3 DNA reads TGCGCCAGCAGCCCAATCCGGGACAGGGGTGTAGGCTACGAGCAGTACTTC. Translation gives CASSPIRDRGVGYEQYF.

The rearrangement links TRBV5-1 to TRBJ1-3, with D hard to call. The V gene lost 0 bases and the J gene lost 0 bases, with 7 bases spanning the gap. The CDR3 sequence is 15 residues long. The V gene's germline CDR1 is SGHRS and CDR2 YFSETQ. The CDR3 is CASSLGPVSGNTIYF. The CDR3 DNA sequence: TGCGCCAGCAGCTTGGGCCCGGTCTCTGGAAACACCATATATTTT.

The chain joins TRBV13 to TRBJ1-2; a possible D gene is TRBD1 (6 bases). This CDR3 contains 16 residues. Germline-derived CDR1 and CDR2 are PRHDT and FYEKMQ (reference sequence). V lost 1 base and J lost 7, with 19 bases in between. This chain's CDR3 is CASSLDGGTQSFGYTF. CDR3 coding DNA: TGTGCCAGCAGCTTAGATGGTGGGACACAGTCGTTTGGCTACACCTTC.

This clone was seen a handful of times. V and J are TRBV11-2 and TRBJ1-2; 7 bases fit TRBD1. The CDR3 sequence is 14 residues long. Germline loops: CDR1 SGHAT, CDR2 FQNNGV. J lost 13 bases, V lost 5 bases, and 16 bases had no gene match. CDR3 in amino acids: CASSQQLLGTVGTF. CDR3 sequence (DNA): TGTGCCAGCAGCCAACAGTTGTTGGGGACAGTTGGCACCTTC.

This rearrangement joins TRBV5-1 to TRBJ1-2; a weak D match, TRBD1 (5 bases). V lost 9 bases, J lost 5 bases, and 20 bases lay in between. The length of the CDR3 is 14 residues. CDR1 and CDR2 from the germline V gene are SGHRS and YFSETQ. CDR3 in DNA: TGCGCCACCCAGGAAGGGGCAGGGCAGTATGGCTACACCTTC. It encodes CATQEGAGQYGYTF.

On this clone itself: In the same sample, other DNA sequences code for this CDR3. The genes are TRBV7-9 and TRBJ1-2; 7 positions agree with TRBD1. This CDR3 is 15 amino acids long. The ends lost 5 bases at V and 2 bases at J; junction bases unmatched: 8. Germline V gene data show CDR1 as SEHNR and CDR2 as FQNEAQ (reference sequence). As DNA, the CDR3 is TGTGCCAGCAGCCCCTCAGACAGGGCCAACTATGGCTACACCTTC. Its protein is CASSPSDRANYGYTF.

The J gene is TRBJ2-1, the V gene TRBV29-1, with 9 bases lining up with TRBD1. Germline trimming cut 0 bases from V and 6 bases from J; bases unmatched to any gene: 9. Germline assignment: CDR1 SQVTM and CDR2 ANQGSEA. The CDR3 runs to 16 residues. CDR3 region: CSVEDRWTGDLNEQFF. In nucleotides, the CDR3 is TGCAGCGTTGAAGATCGTTGGACAGGGGACCTCAATGAGCAGTTCTTC.

The gene calls are TRBV5-1 and TRBJ1-2; 7 nucleotides align to TRBD1. In germline, CDR1 is SGHRS, CDR2 YFSETQ. CDR3 length: 15 amino acids. Trimming at V came to 4 bases and at J to 4 bases, leaving 10 bases not matched to a gene. CDR3 region: CASSLSTGLFYGYTF. The DNA for the CDR3 is TGCGCCAGCAGCCTCTCGACAGGGTTGTTCTATGGCTACACCTTC. Using reference TRBV5-1 and TRBJ1-2 for the parts outside the CDR3, the full variable domain is KAGVTQTPRYLIKTRGQQVTLSCSPISGHRSVSWYQQTPGQGLQFLFEYFSETQRNKGNFPGRFSGRQFSNSRSEMNVSTLELGDSALYLCASSLSTGLFYGYTFGSGTRLTVV.

CDR3 nucleotides: TGTGCCAGCAGCTTTGGTACCAGGGGCAATGGCTACACCTTC. It specifies CASSFGTRGNGYTF. The chain has TRBV7-9 and TRBJ1-2; a possible D gene is TRBD1 (6 bases). This CDR3 contains 14 residues. Germline CDR1 SEHNR, CDR2 FQNEAQ (reference sequence). V lost 3 bases, J lost 6 bases, and 14 bases lay in between.

This sequence joins TRBV27 and TRBJ1-2; no firm D call. Germline CDR1 reads MNHEY; CDR2 reads SMNVEV (reference sequence). The CDR3 is 18 residues long. Deletions cut 5 bases from V and 8 bases from J, with 30 bases between. The CDR3 sequence is CASSPKVPERTSRWGYTF. In DNA form, the CDR3 reads TGTGCCAGCAGTCCAAAAGTACCGGAGCGTACAAGCCGTTGGGGCTACACCTTC.

The V gene is TRBV7-2, the J gene TRBJ1-2, with 7 bases identical to TRBD1. The CDR3 length is 16 residues. With V trimmed by 2 bases and J by 7 bases, 13 bases remained unmatched. Germline-derived CDR1 and CDR2 are SGHTA and FQGNSA. CDR3 region: CASSLSGSGGIGGYTF. The CDR3 DNA is TGTGCCAGCAGCTTATCTGGGTCAGGGGGAATCGGTGGCTACACCTTC.

This clone appeared once. The chain carries TRBV4-3 and TRBJ2-2; no clear D gene. Trimming pared 4 bases from V and 8 bases from J, leaving 11 bases between. The CDR3 is 13 amino acids. From germline, CDR1 is LGHNA and CDR2 YSLEER. The CDR3 nucleotides read TGCGCCAGCAGCCCACTGGCCGGGGGGGAGCTGTTTTTT. The encoded protein is CASSPLAGGELFF.